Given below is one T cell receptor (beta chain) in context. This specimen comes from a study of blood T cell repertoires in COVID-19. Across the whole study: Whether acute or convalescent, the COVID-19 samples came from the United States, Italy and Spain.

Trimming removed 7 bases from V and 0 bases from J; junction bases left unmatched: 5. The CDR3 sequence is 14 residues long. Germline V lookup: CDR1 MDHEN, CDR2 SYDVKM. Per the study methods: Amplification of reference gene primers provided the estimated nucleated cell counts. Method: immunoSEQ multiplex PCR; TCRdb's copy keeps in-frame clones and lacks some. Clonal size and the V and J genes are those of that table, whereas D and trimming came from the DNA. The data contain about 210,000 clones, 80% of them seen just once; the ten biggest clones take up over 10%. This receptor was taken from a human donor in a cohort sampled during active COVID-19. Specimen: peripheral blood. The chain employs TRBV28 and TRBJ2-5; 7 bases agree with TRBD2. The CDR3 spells CASTSGGYQETQYF. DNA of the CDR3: TGTGCCAGCACTAGCGGAGGGTACCAAGAGACCCAGTACTTC.